This T cell receptor beta chain was retrieved from a study of T-cell reconstitution after alpha-beta-depleted transplantation in children. Study-level points and caveats: One year after transplant, T-cell counts and diversity came mostly from newly produced T cells. At around two months after transplant, the alpha-beta T cells were reportedly derived from several hundred expanded clones that came from non-depleted graft cells.

This clonotype was counted between two and nine times. Its antigen is still unknown. The authors prepared the TCRbeta library with unique molecular identifiers. One entry per CDR3 protein, called by TCRdb with MiXCR from the PCR reads. The table records 300,000 to 400,000 distinct CDR3 sequences, roughly 25% of them present only once. This CDR3 has 15 residues. Germline CDR1 and CDR2: SGHRS and YFSETQ. The J segment lost 8 bases and the V segment lost 5 bases, leaving 11 bases of the junction unmatched. This sequence was found in a male patient between 5 and 17 years old who had a stem cell transplant for acute lymphoblastic leukemia, so the T cells may come from the graft donor. Here the sequenced sample was PBMCs, mostly from graft donor cells, taken 180 days after TCRalphabeta/CD19-depleted stem cell transplant. The chain recombines TRBV5-1 with TRBJ2-1; the match to TRBD2 covers 9 bases. CDR3 in amino acids: CASSMTSGYRDEQFF. CDR3 coding DNA: TGCGCCAGCAGTATGACTAGCGGCTACCGGGATGAGCAGTTCTTC.